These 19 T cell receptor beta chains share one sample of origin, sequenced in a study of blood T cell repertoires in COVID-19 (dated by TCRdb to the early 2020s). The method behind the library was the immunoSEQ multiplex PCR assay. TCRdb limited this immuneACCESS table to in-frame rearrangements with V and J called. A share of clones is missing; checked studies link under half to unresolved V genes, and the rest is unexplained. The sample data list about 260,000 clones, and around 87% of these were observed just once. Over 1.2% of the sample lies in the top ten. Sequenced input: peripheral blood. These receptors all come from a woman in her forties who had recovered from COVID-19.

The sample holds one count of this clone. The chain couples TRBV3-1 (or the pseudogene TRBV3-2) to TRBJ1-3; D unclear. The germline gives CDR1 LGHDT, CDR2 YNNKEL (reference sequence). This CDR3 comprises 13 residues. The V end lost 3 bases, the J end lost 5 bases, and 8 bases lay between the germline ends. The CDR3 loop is CASSQRARNTIYF. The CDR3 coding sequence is TGTGCCAGCAGCCAGAGGGCGAGAAACACCATATATTTT.

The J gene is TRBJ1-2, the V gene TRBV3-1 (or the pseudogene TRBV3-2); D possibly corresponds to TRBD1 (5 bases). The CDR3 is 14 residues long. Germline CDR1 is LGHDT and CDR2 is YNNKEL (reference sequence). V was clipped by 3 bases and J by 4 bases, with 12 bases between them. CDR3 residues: CASSHHDSRYGYTF. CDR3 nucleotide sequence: TGTGCCAGCAGCCACCACGACAGCCGCTATGGCTACACCTTC.

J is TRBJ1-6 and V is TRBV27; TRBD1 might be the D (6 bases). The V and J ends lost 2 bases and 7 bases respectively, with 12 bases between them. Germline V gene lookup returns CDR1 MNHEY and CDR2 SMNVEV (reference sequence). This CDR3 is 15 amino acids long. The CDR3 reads CASSLVGQGNSPLHF. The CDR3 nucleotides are TGTGCCAGCAGTTTAGTGGGGCAGGGGAATTCACCCCTCCACTTT.

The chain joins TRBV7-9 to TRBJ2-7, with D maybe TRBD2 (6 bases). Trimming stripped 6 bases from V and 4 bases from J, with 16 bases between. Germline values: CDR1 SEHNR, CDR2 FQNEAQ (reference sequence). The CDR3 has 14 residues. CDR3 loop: CASRLTGTSYEQYF. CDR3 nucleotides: TGTGCCAGCAGACTAACCGGGACTTCATACGAGCAGTACTTC.

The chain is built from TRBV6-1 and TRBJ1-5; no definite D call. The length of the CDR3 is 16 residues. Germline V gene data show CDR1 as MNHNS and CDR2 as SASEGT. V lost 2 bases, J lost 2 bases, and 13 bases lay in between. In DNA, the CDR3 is TGTGCCAGCAGTGAAAGGACCTACGGGGGCAATCAGCCCCAGCATTTT. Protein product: CASSERTYGGNQPQHF.

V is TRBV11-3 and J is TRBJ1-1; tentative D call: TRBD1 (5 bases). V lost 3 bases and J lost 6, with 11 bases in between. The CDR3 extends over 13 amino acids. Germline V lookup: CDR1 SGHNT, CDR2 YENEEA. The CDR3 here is CASSLAGGAEAFF. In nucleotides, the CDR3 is TGTGCCAGCAGCTTGGCTGGGGGGGCTGAAGCTTTCTTT.

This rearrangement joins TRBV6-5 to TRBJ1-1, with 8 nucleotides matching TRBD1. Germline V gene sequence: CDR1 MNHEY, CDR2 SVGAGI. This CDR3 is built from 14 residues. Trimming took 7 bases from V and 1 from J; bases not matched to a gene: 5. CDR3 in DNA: TGTGCCAGCACAATCAGGGGGCCGAACACTGAAGCTTTCTTT. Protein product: CASTIRGPNTEAFF.

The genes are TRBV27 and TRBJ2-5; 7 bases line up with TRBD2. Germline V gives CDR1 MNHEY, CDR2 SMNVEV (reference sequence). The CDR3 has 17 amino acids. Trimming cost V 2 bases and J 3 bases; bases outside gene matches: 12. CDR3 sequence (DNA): TGTGCCAGCAGTTTAATTGCTAGCCCGAGCGGGAAAGAGACCCAGTACTTC. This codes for CASSLIASPSGKETQYF.

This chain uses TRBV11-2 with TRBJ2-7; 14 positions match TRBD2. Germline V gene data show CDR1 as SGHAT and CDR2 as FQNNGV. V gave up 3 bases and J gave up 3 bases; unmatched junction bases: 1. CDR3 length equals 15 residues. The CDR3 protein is CASSFGTSGGYEQYF. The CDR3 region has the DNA TGTGCCAGCAGCTTTGGGACTAGCGGGGGCTACGAGCAGTACTTC.

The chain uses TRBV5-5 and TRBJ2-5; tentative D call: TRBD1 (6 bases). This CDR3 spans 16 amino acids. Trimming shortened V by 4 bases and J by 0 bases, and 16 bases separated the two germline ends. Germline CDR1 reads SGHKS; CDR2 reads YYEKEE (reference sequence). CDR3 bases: TGTGCCAGCAGCCGCCAGCCGGGACACAACCAAGAGACCCAGTACTTC. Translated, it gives CASSRQPGHNQETQYF.

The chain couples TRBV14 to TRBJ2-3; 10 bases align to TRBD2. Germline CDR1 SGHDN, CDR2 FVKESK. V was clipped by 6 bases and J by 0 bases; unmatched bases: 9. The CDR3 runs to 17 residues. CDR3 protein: CASREAGGKTSTDTQYF. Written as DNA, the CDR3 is TGTGCCAGCAGGGAAGCGGGGGGGAAAACTAGCACAGATACGCAGTATTTT.

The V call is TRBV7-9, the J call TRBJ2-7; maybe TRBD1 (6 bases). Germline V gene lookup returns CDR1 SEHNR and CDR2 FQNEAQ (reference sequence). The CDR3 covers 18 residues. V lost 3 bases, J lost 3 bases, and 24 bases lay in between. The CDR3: CASSFLRGGGQLFYEQYF. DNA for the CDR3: TGTGCCAGCAGCTTCCTCCGCGGTGGGGGCCAATTATTCTACGAGCAGTACTTC. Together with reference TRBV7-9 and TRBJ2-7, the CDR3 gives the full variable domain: DTGVSQNPRHKITKRGQNVTFRCDPISEHNRLYWYRQTLGQGPEFLTYFQNEAQLEKSRLLSDRFSAERPKGSFSTLEIQRTEQGDSAMYLCASSFLRGGGQLFYEQYFGPGTRLTVT.

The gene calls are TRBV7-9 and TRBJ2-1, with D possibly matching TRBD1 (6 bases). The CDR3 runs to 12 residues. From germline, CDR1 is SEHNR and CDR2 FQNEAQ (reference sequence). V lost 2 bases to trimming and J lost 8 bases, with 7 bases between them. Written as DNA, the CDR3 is TGTGCCAGCAGCTTAAAGGGGGATGAGCAGTTCTTC. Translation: CASSLKGDEQFF.

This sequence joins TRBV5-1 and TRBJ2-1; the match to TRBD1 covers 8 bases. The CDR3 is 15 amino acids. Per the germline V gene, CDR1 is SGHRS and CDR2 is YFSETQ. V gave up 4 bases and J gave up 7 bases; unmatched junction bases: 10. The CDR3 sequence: CASSGGTGVGNEQFF. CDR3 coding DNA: TGCGCCAGCAGCGGAGGGACAGGAGTTGGGAATGAGCAGTTCTTC.

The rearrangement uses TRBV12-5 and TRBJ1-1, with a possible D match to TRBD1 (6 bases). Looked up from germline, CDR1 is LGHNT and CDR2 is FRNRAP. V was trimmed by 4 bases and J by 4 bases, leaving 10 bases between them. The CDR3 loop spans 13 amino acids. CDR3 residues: CASGSGVATEAFF. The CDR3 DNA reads TGTGCTAGTGGTTCAGGGGTTGCCACTGAAGCTTTCTTT.

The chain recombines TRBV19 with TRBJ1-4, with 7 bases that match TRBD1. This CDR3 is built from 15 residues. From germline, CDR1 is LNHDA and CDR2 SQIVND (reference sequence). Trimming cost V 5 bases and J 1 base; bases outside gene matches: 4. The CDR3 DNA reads TGTGCCAGTAGTCCGAGACAGGGAACTAATGAAAAACTGTTTTTT. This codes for CASSPRQGTNEKLFF.

CDR3 loop: CASSESGQHNEQFF. The CDR3, as DNA: TGCGCCAGCAGTGAGTCGGGACAGCACAATGAGCAGTTCTTC. The chain is built from TRBV10-1 and TRBJ2-1; the match to TRBD1 covers 7 bases. CDR3 length: 14 residues. Germline V gene data show CDR1 as WNHNN and CDR2 as SYGVQD (reference sequence). The V segment lost 0 bases and the J segment 5 bases; nucleotides outside the gene matches: 1.

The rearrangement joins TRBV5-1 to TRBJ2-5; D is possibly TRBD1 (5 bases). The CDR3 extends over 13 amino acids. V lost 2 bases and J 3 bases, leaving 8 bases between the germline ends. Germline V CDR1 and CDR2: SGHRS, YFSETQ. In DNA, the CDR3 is TGCGCCAGCAGCTTAGGACAAAAAGAGACCCAGTACTTC. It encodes CASSLGQKETQYF.

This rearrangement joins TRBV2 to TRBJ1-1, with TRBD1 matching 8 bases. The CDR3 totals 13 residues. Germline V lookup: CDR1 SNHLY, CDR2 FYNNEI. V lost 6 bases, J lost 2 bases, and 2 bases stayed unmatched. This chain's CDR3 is CASRDRGNTEAFF. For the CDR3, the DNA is TGTGCCAGCAGAGACAGGGGAAACACTGAAGCTTTCTTT. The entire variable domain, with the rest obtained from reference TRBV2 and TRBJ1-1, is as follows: EPEVTQTPSHQVTQMGQEVILRCVPISNHLYFYWYRQILGQKVEFLVSFYNNEISEKSEIFDDQFSVERPDGSNFTLKIRSTKLEDSAMYFCASRDRGNTEAFFGQGTRLTVV.